The 31 T cell receptor beta chains in this list originate from one sample, sequenced in a study of CD8 T cells in ankylosing spondylitis. TCRdb passed the 5' RACE reads through MiXCR, listing each CDR3 protein once. The sample records some 100,000 distinct CDR3 sequences, roughly 8.3% being singletons. Sequencing input: blood, either unsorted or a sorted T cell fraction (not recorded which). The source of these receptors is a male donor with ankylosing spondylitis or in good health (not recorded which).

In this sample, this clonotype turned up many times. This chain connects TRBV29-1 to TRBJ2-5; D remains unclear. This CDR3 is 12 amino acids long. Trimming took 7 bases from V and 4 from J, leaving 13 bases between them. Germline V gives CDR1 SQVTM, CDR2 ANQGSEA. CDR3 nucleotides: TGCAGCGGTCGCATGCAAGGAGAGACCCAGTACTTC. Protein: CSGRMQGETQYF. Full variable domain (rest looked up from reference TRBV29-1 and TRBJ2-5): SAVISQKPSRDICQRGTSLTIQCQVDSQVTMMFWYRQQPGQSLTLIATANQGSEATYESGFVIDKFPISRPNLTFSTLTVSNMSPEDSSIYLCSGRMQGETQYFGPGTRLLVL.

This clonotype showed up just a few times. The V gene is TRBV20-1, the J gene TRBJ1-1; D possibly corresponds to TRBD1 (6 bases). CDR1 is DFQATT and CDR2 is SNEGSKA in the germline V gene (reference sequence). This CDR3 is built from 16 residues. V gave up 1 base and J gave up 5 bases, with 20 bases separating them. As DNA, the CDR3 is TGCAGTGCTAGAGTGGGGGGGGCGGCAATAGTTACTGAAGCTTTCTTT. Translating gives CSARVGGAAIVTEAFF.

This clonotype was counted at least ten times. The genes are TRBV20-1 and TRBJ2-1; D perhaps matches TRBD2 (6 bases). The V gene lost 2 bases and the J gene lost 8 bases, with 25 bases spanning the gap. Germline lookup yields CDR1 DFQATT and CDR2 SNEGSKA (reference sequence). This CDR3 comprises 17 residues. The CDR3 loop reads CSARSFSGRQSRDEQFF. Written as DNA, the CDR3 is TGCAGTGCTAGATCCTTTAGCGGCCGTCAGTCGAGAGATGAGCAGTTCTTC.

This clonotype was observed many times. The chain recombines TRBV29-1 with TRBJ2-2; TRBD1 matches 8 bases. J was trimmed by 9 bases and V by 2 bases; bases with no gene match: 8. Germline CDR1 is SQVTM and CDR2 is ANQGSEA. The CDR3 is made up of 14 amino acids. CDR3 sequence: CSVELGQGARELFF. The CDR3 DNA follows: TGCAGCGTTGAATTGGGGCAGGGGGCCCGGGAGCTGTTTTTT.

In its sample, this clonotype was seen many times. The chain is built from TRBV6-2 or TRBV6-3 and TRBJ2-2, with unresolved D. There are 14 residues in the CDR3. The germline V and J ends were trimmed by 6 bases and 2 bases, with 10 bases remaining between them. In germline, CDR1 is MNHEY, CDR2 SVGEGT. CDR3 region: CASRSALNTGELFF. CDR3 DNA sequence: TGTGCCAGCAGATCAGCGTTAAACACCGGGGAGCTGTTTTTT.

The chain links TRBV5-6 to TRBJ2-1; 7 nucleotides align to TRBD2. Germline assignment: CDR1 SGHDT and CDR2 YYEEEE. This CDR3 is 15 amino acids long. After removal of 1 base from V and 8 bases from J, the junction contained 9 bases not matched to a gene. The CDR3 DNA sequence: TGTGCCAGCAGCTTGACGCGCGGGAGTGGGGATGAGCAGTTCTTC. This sequence encodes CASSLTRGSGDEQFF.

This clonotype came up many times. A junction boundary mismatches the germline segment, possibly from a read error. This sequence joins TRBV7-7 and TRBJ2-2, with D maybe TRBD1 (6 bases). Germline loops: CDR1 SSHAT, CDR2 FNYEAQ (reference sequence). The CDR3 runs to 16 residues. CDR3 sequence (DNA): TGTGCTAGCAGCCCTCCCCCAGGGGCTGACACCGGGGAGCTGTTTTTT. Translating it yields CASSPPPGADTGELFF.

This clonotype was detected many times. V gene TRBV12-3 or TRBV12-4 combines with J gene TRBJ2-7, with 9 bases aligning to TRBD1. The CDR3 sequence is 14 residues long. J gave up 3 bases and V 6 bases, and 6 bases lay outside the gene matches. The CDR3 loop is CASRLTGGLYEQYF. Here the CDR3 DNA reads TGTGCCAGCAGGCTAACAGGGGGCCTCTACGAGCAGTACTTC.

This clonotype was recorded many times. The chain is built from TRBV20-1 and TRBJ2-3; 10 bases align to TRBD2. Germline V gene sequence: CDR1 DFQATT, CDR2 SNEGSKA (reference sequence). This CDR3 is built from 13 residues. J gave up 1 base and V 6 bases, and 1 base lay outside the gene matches. The CDR3 bases are TGCAGTGCAGGGACTAGCGGCACAGATACGCAGTATTTT. Amino acid sequence: CSAGTSGTDTQYF.

Ten or more counts support this clonotype. The chain uses TRBV12-3 or TRBV12-4 and TRBJ2-5; D uncertain. The CDR3 is made up of 11 amino acids. Trimming cost V 8 bases and J 3 bases, with 7 bases left between them. The CDR3 loop is CASGRKETQYF. Here the CDR3 DNA reads TGTGCCAGCGGCCGAAAAGAGACCCAGTACTTC.

V gene TRBV7-2 combines with J gene TRBJ2-2; TRBD1 aligns across 11 bases. The CDR3 spans 15 residues. CDR1 is SGHTA, CDR2 FQGNSA, per germline. Trimming cost V 5 bases and J 5 bases; bases outside gene matches: 4. CDR3 nucleotides: TGTGCCAGCAGCCTGGACAGGGGGCAAACCGGGGAGCTGTTTTTT. Protein sequence: CASSLDRGQTGELFF.

This clonotype was observed many times. This chain links TRBV20-1 with TRBJ2-7; TRBD1 agrees at 9 bases. After removal of 6 bases from V and 3 bases from J, the junction contained 9 bases not matched to a gene. Germline V CDR1 and CDR2: DFQATT, SNEGSKA (reference sequence). The CDR3 runs 14 residues. This CDR3 is CSAETGGAHYEQYF. CDR3 nucleotides: TGCAGTGCAGAAACAGGGGGCGCACACTACGAGCAGTACTTC.

Ten or more counts support this clonotype. The chain links TRBV29-1 to TRBJ2-7, with no clear D. Trimming pared 2 bases from V and 1 base from J, leaving 6 bases between. CDR3 length: 12 amino acids. Germline V lookup: CDR1 SQVTM, CDR2 ANQGSEA. CDR3 nucleotides: TGCAGCGTTGAAATGGGATCCTACGAGCAGTACTTC. Its protein product is CSVEMGSYEQYF.

There are many counts of this clonotype. J is TRBJ2-7 and V is TRBV5-1, with a possible D match to TRBD1 (6 bases). The CDR3 loop spans 13 amino acids. Germline V gene lookup returns CDR1 SGHRS and CDR2 YFSETQ. Trimming left V 4 bases short and J 5 bases short, with 13 bases between. CDR3 residues: CASSLGQKHEQYF. As DNA, the CDR3 is TGCGCCAGCAGCCTAGGACAGAAACACGAGCAGTACTTC.

V and J are TRBV18 and TRBJ2-1, with 7 bases lining up with TRBD2. The V gene's germline CDR1 is KGHSH and CDR2 LQKENI. V shed 3 bases, J shed 0 bases, and the junction held 8 bases outside the gene matches. The CDR3 is made up of 17 amino acids. CDR3 amino acids: CASSPTGGISSYNEQFF. The CDR3 coding sequence is TGTGCCAGCTCACCTACCGGGGGGATTAGCTCCTACAATGAGCAGTTCTTC.

This chain links TRBV7-6 with TRBJ1-4, with D perhaps TRBD1 (5 bases). Deletions cut 4 bases from V and 1 base from J, with 13 bases between. CDR1 is SGHVS, CDR2 FNYEAQ, per germline. The CDR3 runs 16 residues. The CDR3 loop reads CASSSGLRGTNEKLFF. CDR3 sequence (DNA): TGTGCCAGCAGCTCCGGGCTAAGGGGAACTAATGAAAAACTGTTTTTT.

This clonotype occurred many times. This chain connects TRBV11-2 to TRBJ2-2; 10 nucleotides agree with TRBD1. Germline loops: CDR1 SGHAT, CDR2 FQNNGV. This CDR3 region has 16 residues. V gave up 5 bases and J gave up 3 bases; unmatched junction bases: 6. CDR3 protein: CASSPRQGAYTGELFF. CDR3 DNA sequence: TGTGCCAGCAGCCCCCGACAGGGGGCTTACACCGGGGAGCTGTTTTTT.

This clonotype was counted many times. This chain connects TRBV20-1 to TRBJ2-7; 14 positions agree with TRBD2. Germline CDR1 DFQATT, CDR2 SNEGSKA (reference sequence). V shed 6 bases and J 4 bases; nucleotides not matched to a gene: 11. The CDR3 covers 16 residues. The CDR3: CSAGTSGRVGNYEQYF. The CDR3, as DNA: TGCAGTGCCGGGACTAGCGGGAGAGTGGGGAATTACGAGCAGTACTTC.

Ten or more counts support this clonotype. The J gene is TRBJ1-4, the V gene TRBV20-1; D ambiguous. CDR3 length equals 13 residues. V dropped 2 bases and J dropped 7 bases, with 11 bases sitting between them. Germline V lookup: CDR1 DFQATT, CDR2 SNEGSKA (reference sequence). In DNA form, the CDR3 reads TGCAGTGCTAGACGAGGGCAAGGTGAAAAACTGTTTTTT. Protein sequence: CSARRGQGEKLFF.

This clonotype came up many times. This chain uses TRBV14 with TRBJ2-1; no reliable D call. The V gene lost 4 bases and the J gene lost 4 bases, with 8 bases spanning the gap. The CDR3 length is 13 residues. The germline V gene has CDR1 SGHDN and CDR2 FVKESK. The DNA for the CDR3 is TGTGCCAGCAGCCTATACAGATACAATGAGCAGTTCTTC. Protein: CASSLYRYNEQFF. The variable domain in full, with the rest retrieved from reference TRBV14 and TRBJ2-1, is EAGVTQFPSHSVIEKGQTVTLRCDPISGHDNLYWYRRVMGKEIKFLLHFVKESKQDESGMPNNRFLAERTGGTYSTLKVQPAELEDSGVYFCASSLYRYNEQFFGPGTRLTVL.

This clonotype was counted many times. The genes are TRBV20-1 and TRBJ1-5; TRBD1 agrees at 8 bases. V gave up 5 bases and J gave up 0 bases; unmatched junction bases: 6. This CDR3 contains 15 residues. Looked up from germline, CDR1 is DFQATT and CDR2 is SNEGSKA (reference sequence). CDR3 in amino acids: CSASGQALSNQPQHF. The CDR3 DNA sequence: TGCAGTGCTTCGGGACAGGCCCTTAGCAATCAGCCCCAGCATTTT.

As for this clonotype: The conserved final phenylalanine or tryptophan is absent from the CDR3, which likely points to a read error. Because the CDR3's place on the DNA is in doubt, the DNA is left out and the CDR3 is given as listed by TCRdb. The chain couples TRBV4-3 to TRBJ2-7; TRBD1, as called in the table, went unchecked against the DNA. In germline, CDR1 is LGHNA, CDR2 YSLEER. The CDR3 sequence runs 10 residues, both termini included. CDR3: CASSQADRVK.

This clonotype was counted many times. The gene calls are TRBV4-3 and TRBJ2-1, with 13 bases identical to TRBD2. CDR1 and CDR2 (germline): LGHNA, YSLEER. Trimming took 1 base from V and 7 from J; bases not matched to a gene: 10. The CDR3 loop spans 18 amino acids. The CDR3 here is CASSQVLRLTSGRNEQFF. Written as DNA, the CDR3 is TGCGCCAGCAGCCAAGTGCTTCGGTTGACTAGCGGGAGGAATGAGCAGTTCTTC.

About this clonotype itself: This may arise from a read error, as a much more abundant clone is one base away. CDR3: CASSELGDPGQETQYF. The CDR3 DNA reads as TGTGCCAGCAGTGAATTAGGGGACCCTGGACAAGAGACCCAGTACTTC. This chain connects TRBV25-1 to TRBJ2-5; D may be TRBD1 or TRBD2 (5 bases each). Trimming took 1 base from V and 2 from J, leaving 14 bases between them. This CDR3 comprises 16 residues. From germline, CDR1 is MGHDK and CDR2 SYGVNS.

This clonotype was seen many times. The chain has TRBV6-5 and TRBJ1-1; D unclear. This CDR3 spans 14 amino acids. Deletions cut 2 bases from V and 4 bases from J, with 11 bases between. CDR1 and CDR2 from the germline V gene are MNHEY and SVGAGI. The CDR3 coding sequence is TGTGCCAGCAGTTACGACCCCCGGTCCACTGAAGCTTTCTTT. Amino acids: CASSYDPRSTEAFF.

This clonotype appeared many times. The chain employs TRBV20-1 and TRBJ1-2, with D perhaps matching TRBD1 (5 bases). The ends were cut back, 0 bases at V and 8 bases at J, with 13 bases in the middle. Germline loops: CDR1 DFQATT, CDR2 SNEGSKA (reference sequence). The CDR3 consists of 13 residues. CDR3 DNA sequence: TGCAGTGCTAGAGAAAGTCAGGGTAGCGGCTACACCTTC. It specifies CSARESQGSGYTF.

The V gene is TRBV5-6, the J gene TRBJ2-1; possibly TRBD1 for D (6 bases). Trimming left V 0 bases short and J 7 bases short, with 8 bases between. The CDR3 has 13 amino acids. Germline loops: CDR1 SGHDT, CDR2 YYEEEE. The CDR3 DNA reads as TGTGCCAGCAGCTTGGACCAGGGGAATGAGCAGTTCTTC. This translates into CASSLDQGNEQFF.

The chain employs TRBV20-1 and TRBJ2-7; D gene unclear. V lost 3 bases, J lost 4 bases, and 16 bases lay in between. The germline CDR1 and CDR2 sequences are DFQATT and SNEGSKA (reference sequence). CDR3 length equals 14 residues. CDR3 sequence (DNA): TGCAGTGCTAGTTTGTCCTTTTCTACGTACGAGCAGTACTTC. Its protein is CSASLSFSTYEQYF.

This clonotype has at least ten counts. V is TRBV6-2 or TRBV6-3 and J is TRBJ2-3; no definite D call. CDR1 and CDR2 from the germline V gene are MNHEY and SVGEGT. This CDR3 has 13 residues. V lost 6 bases and J lost 2, with 9 bases in between. CDR3 coding DNA: TGTGCCAGCAGCGCCCCTTTCACAGATACGCAGTATTTT. Its translation is CASSAPFTDTQYF.

This clonotype came up a few times. Compared with germline, one end of the junction differs, possibly owing to a read error. The chain has TRBV20-1 and TRBJ2-7, with TRBD1 matching over 11 bases. CDR1 and CDR2 (germline): DFQATT, SNEGSKA (reference sequence). The CDR3 extends over 16 amino acids. Here the CDR3 reads CCARDSMGQGVYEQYF. In DNA form, the CDR3 reads TGCTGTGCTAGAGATTCTATGGGACAGGGGGTCTACGAGCAGTACTTC.

This clonotype was recorded at least ten times. The chain couples TRBV10-3 to TRBJ2-3; D remains ambiguous. The germline CDR1 and CDR2 sequences are ENHRY and SYGVKD. V lost 6 bases to trimming and J lost 2 bases, with 12 bases between them. The CDR3 runs 14 residues. CDR3 sequence reads: CAIRQVISTDTQYF. The CDR3 DNA follows: TGTGCCATCAGGCAGGTCATTTCCACAGATACGCAGTATTTT.